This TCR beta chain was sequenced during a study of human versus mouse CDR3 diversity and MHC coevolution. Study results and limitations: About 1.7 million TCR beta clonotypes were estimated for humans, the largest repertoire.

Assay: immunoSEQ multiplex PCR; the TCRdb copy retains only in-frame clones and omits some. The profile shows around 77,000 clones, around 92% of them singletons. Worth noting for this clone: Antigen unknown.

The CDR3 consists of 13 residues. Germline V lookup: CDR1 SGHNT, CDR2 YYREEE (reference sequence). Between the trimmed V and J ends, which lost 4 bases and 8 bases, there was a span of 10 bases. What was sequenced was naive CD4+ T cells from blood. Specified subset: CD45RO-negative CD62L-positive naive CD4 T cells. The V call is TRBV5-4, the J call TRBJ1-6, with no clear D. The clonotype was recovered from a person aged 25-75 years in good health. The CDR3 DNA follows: TGTGCCAGCAGCCTCTCCTTAGATTCACCCCTCCACTTT. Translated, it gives CASSLSLDSPLHF.